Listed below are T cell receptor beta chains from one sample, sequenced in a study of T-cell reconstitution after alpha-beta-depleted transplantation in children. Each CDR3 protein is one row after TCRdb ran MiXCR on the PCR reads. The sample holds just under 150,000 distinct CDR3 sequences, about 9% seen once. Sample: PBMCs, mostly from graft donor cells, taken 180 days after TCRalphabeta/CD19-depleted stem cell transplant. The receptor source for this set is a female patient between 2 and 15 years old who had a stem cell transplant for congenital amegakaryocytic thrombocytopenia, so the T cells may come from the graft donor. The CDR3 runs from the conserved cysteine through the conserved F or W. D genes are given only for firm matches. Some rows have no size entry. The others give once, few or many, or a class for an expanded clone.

DNA: TGCAGCGTTGAAACGGAACAAAGGGGAGAGACCCAGTACTTC
CDR3: CSVETEQRGETQYF
D: NA
size: many
V: TRBV29-1
length: 14
J: TRBJ2-5

DNA: TGCAGCGGGAGGTTTTACACTGAAGCTTTCTTT
CDR3: CSGRFYTEAFF
D: NA
size: few
V: TRBV29-1
length: 11
J: TRBJ1-1

DNA: TGCAGTGCTAGTCTTGGCAGCTCCTATAATTCACCCCTCCACTTT
CDR3: CSASLGSSYNSPLHF
D: NA
size: NA
V: TRBV20-1
length: 15
J: TRBJ1-6

DNA: TGCGCCAGCGGAACCAACTCTGGGGCCAACGGCCTGACTTTC
CDR3: CASGTNSGANGLTF
D: NA
size: NA
V: TRBV5-1
length: 14
J: TRBJ2-6

DNA: TGCGCCAGCAGCCAACGGACAGGGTCGCGCGCCAACGTCCTGACTTTC
CDR3: CASSQRTGSRANVLTF
D: TRBD1
size: many
V: TRBV4-1
length: 16
J: TRBJ2-6

DNA: TGTGCCAGCAGACAGACAGGAGACAATGAGCAGTTCTTC
CDR3: CASRQTGDNEQFF
D: NA
size: many
V: TRBV6-1
length: 13
J: TRBJ2-1

DNA: TGTGCCATCAGTGAGTCGCGGGACGGGGACGAGCAGTACTTC
CDR3: CAISESRDGDEQYF
D: NA
size: NA
V: TRBV10-3
length: 14
J: TRBJ2-7

DNA: TGTGCCAGCAGCTTCCAAACAGGGGGTTATTTAAACATTCAGTACTTC
CDR3: CASSFQTGGYLNIQYF
D: TRBD1
size: many
V: TRBV7-2
length: 16
J: TRBJ2-4

DNA: TGTGCCAGCAGTTTTGCGTCAGACTATGGCTACACCTTC
CDR3: CASSFASDYGYTF
D: NA
size: many
V: TRBV27
length: 13
J: TRBJ1-2

DNA: TGTGCCAGCAGCGTACAACTAGCGGGGATCTACAATGAGCAGTTCTTC
CDR3: CASSVQLAGIYNEQFF
D: TRBD2
size: many
V: TRBV7-2
length: 16
J: TRBJ2-1

DNA: TGTGCCAGCAGCTTAGGTGGGACAGTAGTTGAGCAGTTCTTC
CDR3: CASSLGGTVVEQFF
D: TRBD1
size: NA
V: TRBV7-2
length: 14
J: TRBJ2-1

DNA: TGCAGTGCTGGGACAGGGGAATTCGAGCAGTACTTC
CDR3: CSAGTGEFEQYF
D: TRBD1
size: many
V: TRBV20-1
length: 12
J: TRBJ2-7

DNA: TGTGCCAGCAGCCGAACATGGCAGGGGGAAGCTTTCTTT
CDR3: CASSRTWQGEAFF
D: NA
size: few
V: TRBV11-2
length: 13
J: TRBJ1-1

DNA: TGTGCCAGCAGTAAGACAGGGCTTAATGAGCAGTTCTTC
CDR3: CASSKTGLNEQFF
D: TRBD1
size: many
V: TRBV6-1
length: 13
J: TRBJ2-1